This T cell receptor beta chain was recovered during a study of radiation and T cells in renal cell carcinoma. Study-level results: Pretreatment tumor biopsies were lacking, so baseline clonotypes are unknown. Top tumor clonotypes rose in blood 2 weeks post-radiation, then contracted.

The time point here: blood 4 weeks post-SBRT, at nephrectomy. As to treatment: 15 Gy SBRT to primary tumor, nephrectomy 4 weeks later. Radiation-treated patients gave blood at baseline, week 2 and week 4. The patient's renal cell carcinoma had clear cell pathology. About this clone itself: Its antigen is undetermined.

Trimming removed 5 bases at V and 7 bases at J, with 18 bases between. CDR3 length equals 15 residues. Germline V CDR1 and CDR2: SGHTA, FQGNSA. Profiled with immunoSEQ multiplex PCR; TCRdb holds only in-frame clones, not every one. The sample carries 40,000 to 50,000 clones, roughly 80% recorded once. V is TRBV7-2 and J is TRBJ2-1; maybe TRBD2 (6 bases). This clonotype was obtained from a woman between 65 and 79 years old with renal cell carcinoma. Sequenced material: blood, taken from a patient whose treatment included radiotherapy and nephrectomy. CDR3 sequence (DNA): TGTGCCAGCAGCCCCCGGGGGTTAGCAGGGAATGAGCAGTTCTTC. Its translation: CASSPRGLAGNEQFF.